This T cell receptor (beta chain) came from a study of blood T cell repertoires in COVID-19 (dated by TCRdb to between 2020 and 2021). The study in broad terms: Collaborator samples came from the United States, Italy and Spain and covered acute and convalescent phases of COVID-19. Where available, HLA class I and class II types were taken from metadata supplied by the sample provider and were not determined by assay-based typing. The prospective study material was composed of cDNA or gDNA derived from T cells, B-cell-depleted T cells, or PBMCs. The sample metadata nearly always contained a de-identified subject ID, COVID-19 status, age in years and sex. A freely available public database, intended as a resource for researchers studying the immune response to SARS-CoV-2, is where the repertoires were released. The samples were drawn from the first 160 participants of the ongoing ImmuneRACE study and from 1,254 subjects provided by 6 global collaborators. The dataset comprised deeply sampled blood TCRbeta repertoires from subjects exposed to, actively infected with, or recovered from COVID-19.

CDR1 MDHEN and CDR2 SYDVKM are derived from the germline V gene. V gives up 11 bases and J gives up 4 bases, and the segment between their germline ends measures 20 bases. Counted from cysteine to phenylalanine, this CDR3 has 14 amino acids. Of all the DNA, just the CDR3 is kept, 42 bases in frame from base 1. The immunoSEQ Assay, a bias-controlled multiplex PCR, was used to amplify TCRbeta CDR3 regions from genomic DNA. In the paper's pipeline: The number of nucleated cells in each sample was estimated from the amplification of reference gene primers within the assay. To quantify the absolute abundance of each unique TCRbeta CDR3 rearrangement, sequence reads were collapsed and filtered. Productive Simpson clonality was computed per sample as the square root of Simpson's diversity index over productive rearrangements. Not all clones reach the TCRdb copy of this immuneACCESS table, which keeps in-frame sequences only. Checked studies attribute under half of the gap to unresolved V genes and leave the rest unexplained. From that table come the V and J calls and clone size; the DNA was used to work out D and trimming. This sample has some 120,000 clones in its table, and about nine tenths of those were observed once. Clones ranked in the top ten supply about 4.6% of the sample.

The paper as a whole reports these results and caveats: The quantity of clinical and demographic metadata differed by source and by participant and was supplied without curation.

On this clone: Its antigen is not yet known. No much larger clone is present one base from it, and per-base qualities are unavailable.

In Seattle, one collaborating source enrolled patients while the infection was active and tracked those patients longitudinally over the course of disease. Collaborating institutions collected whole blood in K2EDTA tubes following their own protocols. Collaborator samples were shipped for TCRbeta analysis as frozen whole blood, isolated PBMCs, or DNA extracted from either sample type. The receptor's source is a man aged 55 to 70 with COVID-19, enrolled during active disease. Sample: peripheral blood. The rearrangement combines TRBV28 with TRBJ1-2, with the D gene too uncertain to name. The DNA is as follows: TGTGCCCACAGCGGCAGCCCATCTCTCTATGGCTACACCTTC. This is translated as CAHSGSPSLYGYTF.